This TCR beta chain is drawn from a study of OX40 agonist ivuxolimab in advanced cancers. Whole-study context: Patients were dosed with the agonistic anti-OX40 (CD134) antibody ivuxolimab. A male proportion of approximately 80% was recorded, with mean age about 62 years and range 23 to 79. Eligibility admitted prior anti-PD-1, anti-PD-L1 or anti-CTLA-4 therapy; roughly 37% had some.

As regards this clone: Its antigen is as yet unknown.

Repertoires were generated with immunoSEQ multiplex PCR, while TCRdb's copy carries only in-frame clones and drops some. This sample has about 62,000 clones; more than 85% occur once, and the top ten carry roughly 13%. Study-level results: CD8+ T cells averaged more expanded clones than CD4+.

Sequencing was performed on CD4+ or CD8+ T cells sorted from blood, taken in a trial of the OX40 agonist ivuxolimab. This TCR derives from an adult with an advanced solid tumor such as melanoma, head and neck, liver or kidney cancer.

CDR3 nucleotide sequence: TGTGCCATCAGTGAGTTCCAGAATAGGGCTGGAAACACCATATATTTT. Amino acids: CAISEFQNRAGNTIYF. The rearrangement uses TRBV10-3 and TRBJ1-3; D gene ambiguous. The CDR3 consists of 16 residues. Germline V gene lookup returns CDR1 ENHRY and CDR2 SYGVKD. V was pared by 1 base and J by 2 bases, with 12 bases between.